The text below deals with one TCR beta chain. The antigen is undetermined. This CDR3 contains 14 residues. Germline V lookup: CDR1 GTSNPN, CDR2 SVGIG (reference sequence). The V and J ends lost 2 bases and 2 bases respectively, with 10 bases between them. This sample is part of a study of cytomegalovirus exposure and HLA in healthy donors. The PCR used 60 Vbeta and 13 Jbeta primers. Sequencing was performed with immunoSEQ multiplex PCR; in TCRdb, only in-frame clones are kept and a portion is missing. The table gives 150,000 to 200,000 clones; the top ten clones make up about 0.81% of it. Study findings and constraints: When analyzed later, a missense DCLRE1C variant was found to be linked to TCR beta V- and J-gene trimming. In vitro checks showed that a few CMV-associated chains really do target CMV antigens. Overall, around 160 TCR beta chains were annotated as cytomegalovirus-associated.

This sequence originates from a woman aged 18-29 years in good health and CMV-seropositive. The V call is TRBV30, the J call TRBJ1-5; maybe TRBD1 (5 bases). Sequenced: PBMCs. The chain's CDR3 is CAWSSRGGNQPQHF. CDR3 bases: TGTGCCTGGAGTTCCCGGGGGGGCAATCAGCCCCAGCATTTT.